These T cell receptor beta chains were read from a single sample in a study of T cells in Graves' hyperthyroidism and ophthalmopathy. TCRdb ran MiXCR on the multiplex PCR reads and lists one entry per CDR3 protein. The table has 600,000 to 650,000 distinct CDR3 sequences, roughly 15% seen once. Material for sequencing was blood. These receptor sequences come from a young woman with Graves' hyperthyroidism. Both conserved end residues are part of each CDR3. The order of the fields is clone size, V gene, J gene, D gene, CDR3 protein, CDR3 DNA. The D gene is left open where the match is weak. The size entry is marked missing in some rows and otherwise reads once, few, many or a size class.

few	TRBV28	TRBJ1-5	TRBD1	CASSVTGTGERAQHF	TGTGCCAGCAGTGTGACCGGGACAGGGGAAAGGGCCCAGCATTTT
NA	TRBV7-2	TRBJ2-3	NA	CASSLGGSGSTDTQYF	TGTGCCAGCAGCTTAGGGGGGAGTGGGAGCACAGATACGCAGTATTTT
many	TRBV28	TRBJ2-1	TRBD2	CASSQTSGRLYNEQFF	TGTGCCAGCAGCCAGACTAGCGGGAGGCTCTACAATGAGCAGTTCTTC
few	TRBV28	TRBJ2-2	NA	CASSLGDTDTGELFF	TGTGCCAGCAGTTTAGGGGACACCGACACCGGGGAGCTGTTTTTT
many	TRBV7-8	TRBJ2-7	TRBD2	CASSWPGLAGYEQYF	TGTGCCAGCAGCTGGCCAGGACTAGCGGGCTACGAGCAGTACTTC
few	TRBV15	TRBJ2-5	NA	CATREGRRSGTQYF	TGTGCCACCAGGGAAGGACGGCGAAGCGGGACCCAGTACTTC
NA	TRBV7-3	TRBJ2-1	NA	CASSLEGGRDDEQFF	TGTGCCAGCAGCTTAGAAGGGGGGCGCGACGATGAGCAGTTCTTC
few	TRBV7-9	TRBJ2-7	NA	CASSLDSGVGRYEQYF	TGTGCCAGCAGCTTAGATTCAGGGGTGGGCCGCTACGAGCAGTACTTC
many	TRBV30	TRBJ1-5	NA	CAWSTGGAPLNQPQHF	TGTGCCTGGAGTACGGGGGGGGCGCCCCTAAATCAGCCCCAGCATTTT
many	TRBV27	TRBJ2-1	NA	CASSLLGNEQFF	TGCGCCAGCAGCTTGTTAGGGAATGAGCAGTTCTTC
NA	TRBV6-4	TRBJ2-3	TRBD2	CASSALAGARDTQYF	TGTGCCAGCAGTGCCCTAGCGGGAGCCAGAGATACGCAGTATTTT
NA	TRBV20-1	TRBJ2-5	NA	CSASPGTQETQYF	TGCAGTGCTAGTCCCGGGACCCAAGAGACCCAGTACTTC
NA	TRBV20-1	TRBJ2-7	NA	CSASSVKGSYEQYF	TGCAGTGCTAGTAGCGTCAAGGGGTCCTACGAGCAGTACTTC
many	TRBV6-1	TRBJ2-7	NA	CASSPGFYEQYF	TGTGCCAGCAGTCCAGGGTTTTACGAGCAGTACTTC
NA	TRBV20-1	TRBJ1-2	NA	CSAMDRGANRLMGYTF	TGCAGTGCTATGGATCGGGGGGCTAATAGATTGATGGGCTACACCTTC
few	TRBV6-6	TRBJ2-3	NA	CASSYSINFGADTQYF	TGTGCCAGCAGTTACTCGATCAACTTCGGTGCGGATACGCAGTATTTT
NA	TRBV4-1	TRBJ2-2	TRBD1	CASSQVIWGQGGAGELFF	TGCGCCAGCAGCCAAGTCATATGGGGACAGGGGGGGGCCGGGGAGCTGTTTTTT
NA	TRBV28	TRBJ2-3	NA	CATLGPIRDTQYF	TGTGCCACGCTCGGTCCTATTAGGGATACGCAGTATTTT
NA	TRBV19	TRBJ2-3	NA	CASSIRTVTDTQYF	TGTGCCAGTAGTATCAGGACAGTCACAGATACGCAGTATTTT
few	TRBV7-9	TRBJ1-2	TRBD1	CASSPRWTGFYGYTF	TGTGCCAGCAGCCCACGGTGGACAGGTTTCTATGGCTACACCTTC
NA	TRBV28	TRBJ2-1	TRBD2	CASSLSYGAGGNNEQFF	TGTGCCAGCAGTTTAAGTTACGGAGCGGGAGGGAACAATGAGCAGTTCTTC
NA	TRBV7-9	TRBJ2-7	TRBD1	CASSLADRVNEQYF	TGTGCCAGCAGCTTAGCGGACAGGGTCAACGAGCAGTACTTC
NA	TRBV6-1	TRBJ2-2	TRBD2	CASTGGRGNTGELFF	TGTGCCAGCACTGGCGGGAGGGGGAACACCGGGGAGCTGTTTTTT
many	TRBV20-1	TRBJ2-1	TRBD2	CSALAGLGNDNEQFF	TGCAGTGCTTTAGCGGGACTCGGAAACGACAATGAGCAGTTCTTC
many	TRBV3-1	TRBJ2-1	NA	CASSQARSPNEQFF	TGTGCCAGCAGCCAAGCCAGATCCCCAAATGAGCAGTTCTTC
many	TRBV7-8	TRBJ1-1	TRBD1	CASITGVMNTEAFF	TGTGCCAGCATCACAGGGGTTATGAACACTGAAGCTTTCTTT
NA	TRBV3-1	TRBJ1-1	NA	CTSSPWGADTEAFF	TGTACCAGCAGCCCTTGGGGGGCGGACACTGAAGCTTTCTTT
many	TRBV2	TRBJ2-1	TRBD1	CASRGPGQGLMYEQFF	TGTGCCAGCAGGGGGCCCGGACAGGGTCTTATGTATGAGCAGTTCTTC
many	TRBV11-2	TRBJ2-7	NA	CASSLDRVGYEQYF	TGTGCCAGCAGCTTAGATAGGGTGGGTTACGAGCAGTACTTC
few	TRBV6-1	TRBJ1-5	NA	CASRPQFSGGYQPQHF	TGTGCCAGCAGGCCCCAATTTAGTGGGGGCTATCAGCCCCAGCATTTT
NA	TRBV14	TRBJ2-7	TRBD2	CASSPLGTSGTYEQYF	TGTGCCAGCAGCCCGTTGGGGACTAGCGGGACCTACGAGCAGTACTTC
few	TRBV28	TRBJ2-3	TRBD1	CAGNPGTEQDTQYF	TGTGCCGGCAACCCTGGGACAGAGCAAGATACGCAGTATTTT